This T cell receptor (beta chain) is from a study of blood T cell repertoires in COVID-19. Study summary: The United States, Italy and Spain were the sources of the acute and convalescent COVID-19 samples. The cDNA or gDNA used as material had been derived from T cells, B-cell-depleted T cells, or PBMCs.

Trimming cost V 3 bases and J 7 bases, with 15 bases left between them. The CDR3 has 15 residues. Germline assignment: CDR1 KGHSH and CDR2 LQKENI. Profiling relied on immunoSEQ multiplex PCR, and the TCRdb table lists in-frame clones only, not all of them. The sample yields approximately 40,000 clones, 75% to 90% seen once. The gene calls are TRBV18 and TRBJ1-4, with D possibly being TRBD1 (5 bases). The receptor was isolated from a man aged 55 to 70 with active or convalescent COVID-19. What was sequenced was peripheral blood. CDR3 amino acids: CASSPETRVGEKLFF. CDR3 nucleotides: TGTGCCAGCTCACCCGAGACCAGGGTGGGTGAAAAACTGTTTTTT. The complete variable domain, with remaining parts taken from reference TRBV18 and TRBJ1-4, reads NAGVMQNPRHLVRRRGQEARLRCSPMKGHSHVYWYRQLPEEGLKFMVYLQKENIIDESGMPKERFSAEFPKEGPSILRIQQVVRGDSAAYFCASSPETRVGEKLFFGSGTQLSVL.